The TCR beta chain under discussion was sequenced for a study of vaccination and CD4 T cells after COVID-19. At the level of the study: Convalescents were six males and four females, two of them Hispanic. Drawing of post-COVID samples took place a median 101 days after diagnosis (range 35 to 161). Cultures that served as controls received a CEFX pool, an HIV-1 Nef pool, or no peptide.

The germline CDR1 and CDR2 sequences are MNHNS and SASEGT. V was pared by 1 base and J by 5 bases, with 9 bases of the junction left unmatched. The CDR3 runs to 16 residues. Notes on this clonotype: What it binds is unknown.

At the Johns Hopkins FTIC core, DNA taken from cultured CD4+ T cells was sequenced by way of the Oncomine TCR Beta short-read assay. TCRdb redid the calling of the PCR reads with MiXCR, one entry per CDR3 protein. Among about 13,000 distinct CDR3 sequences listed, roughly 61% were seen once. Treatment given: approximately nine-day PBMC culture with coronavirus spike peptide pools or control peptides (ViraFEST assay). The chain links TRBV6-1 to TRBJ1-2, with 8 bases aligning to TRBD1. The TCR originated in a human donor who had recovered from COVID-19. Sequencing was done on a sample of CD4+ T cells from blood, cultured in vitro. The CDR3 bases are TGTGCCAGCAGTGAAGAGGAGACAGGGGACGGGTATGGCTACACCTTC. It specifies CASSEEETGDGYGYTF.